What follows are 20 T cell receptor beta chains derived from one specimen sequenced in a study of cytomegalovirus exposure and HLA in healthy donors. The PCR ran on 60 Vbeta and 13 Jbeta primers. TCRdb's copy holds only in-frame clones and misses some; the assay was immunoSEQ multiplex PCR. Here the sample spans about 160,000 clones, 70% to 90% being singletons. Sequencing input: PBMCs. The source is a man younger than 30 in good health and CMV-seropositive.

This clone was seen a single time. The CDR3 DNA follows: TGTGCCAGCAGCCACGCGGGGAATTCACCCCTCCACTTT. Its protein is CASSHAGNSPLHF. The genes are TRBV5-4 and TRBJ1-6; D is unresolved. The germline gives CDR1 SGHNT, CDR2 YYREEE (reference sequence). The CDR3 has 13 amino acids. V lost 4 bases, J lost 7 bases, and 9 bases lay in between.

The CDR3 sequence: CASSLGGRGYNSPLHF. CDR3 DNA sequence: TGTGCCAGCAGTTTGGGAGGACGGGGATATAATTCACCCCTCCACTTT. The rearrangement joins TRBV27 to TRBJ1-6; D not resolved. The CDR3 runs to 16 residues. Germline CDR1 is MNHEY and CDR2 is SMNVEV (reference sequence). V was cut by 3 bases and J by 4 bases, with 13 bases left in between.

V and J are TRBV18 and TRBJ2-5; D not certain. The J call is in doubt because the DNA end fits TRBJ2-7 better. The CDR3 totals 14 residues. CDR1 and CDR2 from the germline V gene are KGHSH and LQKENI. The CDR3, as DNA: TGTGCCAGCTCACCGCTCCAAATATCCTACGAGCAGTACTTC. Its translation: CASSPLQISYEQYF.

J is TRBJ1-1 and V is TRBV7-6; TRBD1 is a possible D gene (6 bases). CDR1 is SGHVS and CDR2 is FNYEAQ in the germline V gene. This CDR3 has 13 residues. V was trimmed by 5 bases and J by 5 bases, leaving 12 bases between them. Here the CDR3 DNA reads TGTGCCAGCAGCGTCACAGGGAAAACTGAAGCTTTCTTT. This codes for CASSVTGKTEAFF.

This chain joins TRBV6-1 and TRBJ1-2; D uncertain. Germline V gene data show CDR1 as MNHNS and CDR2 as SASEGT. Trimming took 2 bases from V and 0 from J, leaving 13 bases between them. The CDR3 loop spans 16 amino acids. CDR3 bases: TGTGCCAGCAGTGAATATTTCCGGAGCGCTAACTATGGCTACACCTTC. It yields the protein CASSEYFRSANYGYTF.

J is TRBJ2-1 and V is TRBV5-5, with 7 bases fitting TRBD1. The trim removed 3 bases at V and 0 bases at J, leaving 3 bases unmatched. This CDR3 region has 15 residues. In germline, CDR1 is SGHKS, CDR2 YYEKEE (reference sequence). CDR3 bases: TGTGCCAGCAGCTACGACAGGGACTCCTACAATGAGCAGTTCTTC. Amino acid sequence: CASSYDRDSYNEQFF. The complete variable domain, with remaining parts taken from reference TRBV5-5 and TRBJ2-1, reads DAGVTQSPTHLIKTRGQQVTLRCSPISGHKSVSWYQQVLGQGPQFIFQYYEKEERGRGNFPDRFSARQFPNYSSELNVNALLLGDSALYLCASSYDRDSYNEQFFGPGTRLTVL.

The chain recombines TRBV28 with TRBJ1-4; no firm D call. V lost 7 bases and J lost 5, with 11 bases in between. CDR3 size: 13 residues. The germline CDR1 and CDR2 sequences are MDHEN and SYDVKM. The chain's CDR3 is CASTGGFNEKLFF. DNA for the CDR3: TGTGCCAGCACTGGAGGGTTCAATGAAAAACTGTTTTTT. Based on the CDR3 plus reference TRBV28 and TRBJ1-4, the full variable domain is DVKVTQSSRYLVKRTGEKVFLECVQDMDHENMFWYRQDPGLGLRLIYFSYDVKMKEKGDIPEGYSVSREKKERFSLILESASTNQTSMYLCASTGGFNEKLFFGSGTQLSVL.

This clone has just a few counts. The chain carries TRBV7-7 and TRBJ2-1, with a tentative D call TRBD1 (5 bases). The CDR3 length is 13 residues. Germline CDR1 SSHAT, CDR2 FNYEAQ (reference sequence). Trimming removed 4 bases from V and 10 bases from J, with 14 bases in between. Here the CDR3 DNA reads TGTGCCAGCAGCTGGGGCGCAGAAGGGGAGCAGTTCTTC. It yields the protein CASSWGAEGEQFF.

This chain uses TRBV9 with TRBJ1-2, with D perhaps TRBD1 (5 bases). V dropped 1 base and J dropped 6 bases, with 13 bases sitting between them. This CDR3 has 14 amino acids. In germline, CDR1 is SGDLS, CDR2 YYNGEE. The CDR3 loop is CASSVNPRADGYTF. The DNA for the CDR3 is TGTGCCAGCAGCGTAAACCCCAGGGCAGATGGCTACACCTTC.

The chain combines TRBV10-3 with TRBJ2-5; TRBD1 matches 8 bases. Germline values: CDR1 ENHRY, CDR2 SYGVKD. The CDR3 is 12 amino acids. With 8 bases clipped from V and 4 bases from J, the junction kept 3 bases outside the gene matches. CDR3 sequence: CAIGQGPETQYF. The CDR3 region has the DNA TGTGCCATCGGACAGGGACCAGAGACCCAGTACTTC.

The chain uses TRBV5-6 and TRBJ1-2; D not resolved. This CDR3 has 13 amino acids. The V gene lost 2 bases and the J gene lost 6 bases, with 11 bases spanning the gap. Germline CDR1 reads SGHDT; CDR2 reads YYEEEE. The CDR3 protein is CASSFGSGDGYTF. In nucleotides, the CDR3 is TGTGCCAGCAGCTTCGGGAGTGGCGATGGCTACACCTTC.

This clone was found a few times. The chain combines TRBV27 with TRBJ2-5, with 11 bases identical to TRBD1. Trimming at V came to 4 bases and at J to 2 bases, leaving 9 bases not matched to a gene. The CDR3 contains 17 residues. Per germline, CDR1 MNHEY and CDR2 SMNVEV (reference sequence). CDR3 DNA sequence: TGTGCCAGCAGTTCCCCTGGACAGGGGGCAGGGCAAGAGACCCAGTACTTC. Its protein is CASSSPGQGAGQETQYF.

This clone was recorded a few times. This chain connects TRBV2 to TRBJ2-1; D gene ambiguous. V was shortened by 4 bases and J by 9 bases, with 13 bases between the two germline ends. Germline V gene sequence: CDR1 SNHLY, CDR2 FYNNEI. The CDR3 consists of 13 residues. This chain's CDR3 is CASSALELLEQFF. CDR3 DNA: TGTGCCAGCAGTGCATTAGAGTTGCTTGAGCAGTTCTTC.

CDR3 in amino acids: CASTREGAGTDTQYF. The CDR3, as DNA: TGTGCCAGCACCAGAGAAGGGGCCGGCACAGATACGCAGTATTTT. This sequence joins TRBV27 and TRBJ2-3; possible D gene TRBD1, 5 bases. The V end lost 7 bases, the J end lost 1 base, and 15 bases lay between the germline ends. Germline lookup yields CDR1 MNHEY and CDR2 SMNVEV (reference sequence). This CDR3 has 15 residues.

The rearrangement links TRBV6-5 to TRBJ1-1; D is possibly TRBD1 (5 bases). The ends were cut back, 6 bases at V and 3 bases at J, with 17 bases in the middle. Germline CDR1 and CDR2: MNHEY and SVGAGI. The CDR3 sequence is 15 residues long. The CDR3 bases are TGTGCCAGCAGACCCGATGCTGGGGGGTACACTGAAGCTTTCTTT. This gives the protein CASRPDAGGYTEAFF.

V gene TRBV6-5 combines with J gene TRBJ2-7; the D gene is possibly TRBD1 (5 bases). Germline CDR1 MNHEY, CDR2 SVGAGI. This CDR3 contains 13 residues. V was trimmed by 7 bases and J by 2 bases, leaving 12 bases between them. The CDR3 sequence is CASTPPGTYEQYF. CDR3 coding DNA: TGTGCCAGCACTCCACCAGGGACCTACGAGCAGTACTTC.

The gene calls are TRBV12-5 and TRBJ2-7, with D tentatively TRBD1 (7 bases). Trimming removed 5 bases from V and 4 bases from J, with 27 bases in between. Germline V gene data show CDR1 as LGHNT and CDR2 as FRNRAP. The CDR3 covers 18 residues. Here the CDR3 reads CASGAGQFFGGNRYEQYF. CDR3 DNA: TGTGCTAGTGGTGCGGGACAGTTTTTTGGAGGCAATAGGTACGAGCAGTACTTC.

The gene calls are TRBV4-3 and TRBJ2-3, with 12 bases lining up with TRBD2. Germline V gene lookup returns CDR1 LGHNA and CDR2 YSLEER. The CDR3 has 18 amino acids. V dropped 0 bases and J dropped 0; count of bases not matched to a gene: 4. As DNA, the CDR3 is TGCGCCAGCAGCCAAGATCTAGCGGGGGGGTCAAGCACAGATACGCAGTATTTT. Translating it yields CASSQDLAGGSSTDTQYF.

This chain joins TRBV5-1 and TRBJ2-1, with D perhaps matching TRBD2 (6 bases). CDR1 is SGHRS, CDR2 YFSETQ, per germline. This CDR3 is 15 amino acids long. The V end lost 0 bases, the J end lost 1 base, and 8 bases lay between the germline ends. The CDR3 sequence is CASSLGGRSYNEQFF. CDR3 bases: TGCGCCAGCAGCTTGGGAGGGAGGTCCTACAATGAGCAGTTCTTC.

This clone was seen a single time. V gene TRBV5-1 combines with J gene TRBJ2-7; weak D call: TRBD1 (5 bases). This CDR3 is 14 amino acids long. CDR1 and CDR2 (germline): SGHRS, YFSETQ. V was clipped by 3 bases and J by 2 bases, with 12 bases between them. The CDR3 region is CASSSWKQAYEQYF. The CDR3 coding sequence is TGCGCCAGCAGCTCGTGGAAACAGGCCTACGAGCAGTACTTC.